The 8 T cell receptor beta chains in this list originate from one sample, sequenced in a study of blood T cell repertoires in COVID-19 (TCRdb year 2020). Library preparation was by the immunoSEQ multiplex PCR assay. Not all clones reach the TCRdb copy of this immuneACCESS table, which keeps in-frame sequences only. Checked studies attribute under half of the gap to unresolved V genes and leave the rest unexplained. The sample records about 150,000 clones, approximately 81% of which are singletons. The top ten constitute roughly 2.5% of the sample. Sequencing used peripheral blood. The receptors derive from a human donor with acute or convalescent COVID-19. The donor label of this sample is uncertain.

The chain carries TRBV6-2 or TRBV6-3 and TRBJ2-3; tentatively, D is TRBD1 (6 bases). Germline CDR1 reads MNHEY; CDR2 reads SVGEGT. This CDR3 is 15 amino acids long. Trimming removed 4 bases at V and 6 bases at J, with 17 bases between. Here the CDR3 reads CASSLQGMGSDTQYF. The CDR3 DNA sequence: TGTGCCAGCAGTTTGCAGGGGATGGGGTCGGATACGCAGTATTTT.

This chain joins TRBV5-6 and TRBJ2-1; 15 positions agree with TRBD2. Germline V lookup: CDR1 SGHDT, CDR2 YYEEEE. Unmatched junction bases numbered 5, after V lost 3 bases and J lost 4 bases. CDR3 length: 17 amino acids. The CDR3 nucleotides read TGTGCCAGCAGCTCGGGACTAGCGGGGGGCCAATACAATGAGCAGTTCTTC. This encodes CASSSGLAGGQYNEQFF. Looking up the rest from reference TRBV5-6 and TRBJ2-1 gives the full variable domain: DAGVTQSPTHLIKTRGQQVTLRCSPKSGHDTVSWYQQALGQGPQFIFQYYEEEERQRGNFPDRFSGHQFPNYSSELNVNALLLGDSALYLCASSSGLAGGQYNEQFFGPGTRLTVL.

The sample holds a few counts of this clone. V usage is TRBV2 and J usage is TRBJ1-2; TRBD1 is a possible D gene (5 bases). V was pared by 8 bases and J by 4 bases, with 14 bases between. The germline gives CDR1 SNHLY, CDR2 FYNNEI. The CDR3 covers 13 residues. The CDR3 nucleotides read TGTGCCAGCGAGGCTGTGGGGGGCTATGGCTACACCTTC. It yields the protein CASEAVGGYGYTF. Full variable domain (rest looked up from reference TRBV2 and TRBJ1-2): EPEVTQTPSHQVTQMGQEVILRCVPISNHLYFYWYRQILGQKVEFLVSFYNNEISEKSEIFDDQFSVERPDGSNFTLKIRSTKLEDSAMYFCASEAVGGYGYTFGSGTRLTVV.

The rearrangement uses TRBV5-6 and TRBJ1-1; TRBD1 might be the D (5 bases). The V gene's germline CDR1 is SGHDT and CDR2 YYEEEE. This CDR3 has 15 residues. The V end lost 0 bases, the J end lost 6 bases, and 15 bases lay between the germline ends. The CDR3 DNA follows: TGTGCCAGCAGCTTGGGGACATTTAAAGGGGCTGAAGCTTTCTTT. This sequence encodes CASSLGTFKGAEAFF.

This clone was counted only a few times. The chain carries TRBV29-1 and TRBJ2-1; TRBD2 matches at 9 bases. Germline-derived CDR1 and CDR2 are SQVTM and ANQGSEA. Germline trimming cut 4 bases from V and 8 bases from J; bases unmatched to any gene: 6. This CDR3 has 13 residues. CDR3 loop: CSVAWRGGDEQFF. CDR3 nucleotides: TGCAGCGTTGCTTGGCGGGGGGGCGATGAGCAGTTCTTC.

The V call is TRBV28, the J call TRBJ1-2; 9 nucleotides match TRBD1. The J segment lost 3 bases and the V segment lost 3 bases, leaving 11 bases of the junction unmatched. This CDR3 comprises 17 residues. Germline lookup yields CDR1 MDHEN and CDR2 SYDVKM. CDR3 loop: CASSFLGQGPSYYGYTF. Here the CDR3 DNA reads TGTGCCAGCAGTTTCCTCGGACAGGGGCCTTCCTACTATGGCTACACCTTC.

This clone was picked up a small number of times. The chain joins TRBV28 to TRBJ1-2, with D perhaps TRBD1 (6 bases). The CDR3 runs to 15 residues. The V end lost 4 bases, the J end lost 0 bases, and 12 bases lay between the germline ends. Per germline, CDR1 MDHEN and CDR2 SYDVKM. CDR3 residues: CASSSSAGANYGYTF. The DNA for the CDR3 is TGTGCCAGCAGTTCCTCCGCAGGGGCTAACTATGGCTACACCTTC.

This clone has only one observation. V usage is TRBV19 and J usage is TRBJ1-3, with D possibly TRBD1 on 6 matching bases. Germline V CDR1 and CDR2: LNHDA, SQIVND (reference sequence). The CDR3 runs to 14 residues. V gave up 8 bases and J gave up 0 bases, with 11 bases separating them. CDR3 DNA: TGTGCCAGTTCAACAGGGCTCTCTGGAAACACCATATATTTT. The encoded protein is CASSTGLSGNTIYF.